These T cell receptor beta chains were read from a single sample in a study of cytomegalovirus exposure and HLA in healthy donors. TCRdb's table, derived via immunoSEQ multiplex PCR, lists solely in-frame clones and lacks some. The sample lists about 76,000 clones; roughly four fifths were seen once. Sequencing was performed on PBMCs. These receptors all stem from a male donor in good health and CMV-seropositive. The CDR3 runs from the conserved cysteine through the conserved F or W. Rows give clone size only sometimes, using once, few, many, or a class for an expanded clone.

>TRBV4-1|TRBJ2-7|.
CASSRETSGNYEQYF
>TRBV7-2|TRBJ1-2|.
CASSLAQGGYGYTF
>TRBV7-9|TRBJ2-7|.
CSSSFGQSSEQYF
>TRBV7-9|TRBJ1-1|.
CASVRLSTEAFF
>TRBV5-6|TRBJ2-3|.
CASSLGQFTDTQYF
>TRBV4-2|TRBJ1-4|.
CASSQESEKLFF
>TRBV6-5|TRBJ2-2|.
CASRRQGYTGELFF
>TRBV2|TRBJ2-1|.
CASTPQGAPTQEQFF
>TRBV6-1|TRBJ1-1|few
CASRVGPGGTEAFF
>TRBV14|TRBJ2-7|few
CASSQGSGGVWGYEQYF
>TRBV30|TRBJ2-7|.
CAWRSTVRAYEQYF
>TRBV29-1|TRBJ1-2|few
CSVPTGAGVGGYTF
>TRBV7-8|TRBJ1-5|once
CASSFPSGSQPQHF
>TRBV9|TRBJ1-1|.
CASSVDTNVNTEAFF
>TRBV25-1|TRBJ1-3|.
CASSGLRVSGNTIYF
>TRBV27|TRBJ1-1|.
CASSGPGEAFF
>TRBV14|TRBJ2-5|few
CASSQWTVKETQYF
>TRBV19|TRBJ2-3|.
CASSSAGSLSADTQYF
>TRBV27|TRBJ2-2|few
CASSFRTSETGELFF
>TRBV6-1|TRBJ1-5|.
CASSETVHPGGFNQPQHF
>TRBV7-9|TRBJ2-3|.
CASSLGQLNADTQYF
>TRBV7-3|TRBJ2-3|.
CASSLYGTRQDTQYF
>TRBV14|TRBJ2-5|.
CASSLTGFTETQYF
>TRBV19|TRBJ2-7|.
CASSTGTSGPSLSYEQYF
>TRBV10-3|TRBJ2-1|once
CAISHGGRGNNEQFF